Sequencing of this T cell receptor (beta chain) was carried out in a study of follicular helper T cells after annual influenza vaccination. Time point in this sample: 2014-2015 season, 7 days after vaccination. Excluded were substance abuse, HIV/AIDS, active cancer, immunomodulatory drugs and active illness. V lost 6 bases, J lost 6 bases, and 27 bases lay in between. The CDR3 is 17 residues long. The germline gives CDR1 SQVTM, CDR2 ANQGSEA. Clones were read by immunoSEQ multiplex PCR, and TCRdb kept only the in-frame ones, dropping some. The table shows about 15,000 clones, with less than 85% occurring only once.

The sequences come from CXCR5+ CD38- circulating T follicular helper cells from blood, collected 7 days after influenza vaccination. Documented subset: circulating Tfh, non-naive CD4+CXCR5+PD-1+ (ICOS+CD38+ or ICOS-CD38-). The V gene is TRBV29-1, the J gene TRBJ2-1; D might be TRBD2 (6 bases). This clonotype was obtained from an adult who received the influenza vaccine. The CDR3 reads CSVHQRGSGLGRNEQFF. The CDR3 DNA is TGCAGCGTCCATCAACGGGGGTCAGGGCTGGGACGCAATGAGCAGTTCTTC.